A single T cell receptor beta chain is shown here with its context. This receptor's antigen is unknown. Per-base qualities were not stored, and no clone one base away is much larger. Library method: the immunoSEQ multiplex PCR assay. A mixture of 60 forward primers for TCR Vbeta segments and 13 reverse primers for TCR Jbeta segments was used in the multiplex PCR. Amplification of the CDR3 region of rearranged TCR beta genes was performed with a multiplex PCR assay on genomic DNA. On the Illumina HiSeq System, the amplified TCR beta libraries were sequenced as 87-base-pair reads. Regarding the original processing steps: A later analysis counted tens of millions of unique TCR beta chains across the 550 to 700 repertoires, and around 9.9 million of these chains were shared by at least two donors. To remove PCR and sequencing errors, raw reads were error-corrected and collapsed into unique sequences using a nearest-neighbor algorithm that merged closely related sequences. To assign V, D and J gene segments, CDR3 sequences were aligned to IMGT reference sequences. For a sequence to be retained, a match of at least six nucleotides was required to both a V gene segment and a J gene segment. Rearrangements were classified as productive when the CDR3 lacked stop codons and remained in frame with V and J, and all other rearrangements were classified as non-productive. Following IMGT convention, CDR3 was defined as the stretch from the second conserved V-encoded cysteine to the conserved J-encoded phenylalanine. The earlier analysis of about 570 of the donors excluded any sequence lacking an unambiguous match to a single V gene segment. In an earlier analysis of roughly 500 of the donors, V segments were called functional above 56.7% productive rearrangements and were called segregating when the between-donor standard deviation exceeded 5%. A statistical classification framework was built to diagnose cytomegalovirus status from the catalog of TCR beta chain sequences. V and J gene assignment, in a later analysis, came from comparing TCR nucleotide sequences with IMGT/GENE-DB human TR gene sequences. A later analysis assigned CDR3 sequences and most-parsimonious VDJ recombination scenarios with the TCRdist pipeline. In a later analysis, each TCR beta chain was defined by its CDR3 amino acid sequence together with its V-gene family, and reads without a unique V-gene family were excluded. In a later analysis, approximately 590 highly shared, low-generation-probability nucleotide sequences were removed to address suspected cross-contamination and a sequencing artifact. In a later analysis, a clonal expansion index for each public chain was calculated from normalized within-repertoire ranks of inferred template counts. A later analysis computed generation probabilities with a VDJ recombination model fitted to out-of-frame rearrangements, and checked the results against IGoR. Hypergeometric tests were used in a later analysis to score TCR-TCR, TCR-HLA and TCR-CMV co-occurrence, with a repertoire-size bias correction applied to the TCR pairs. A later analysis estimated false discovery rates by permuting HLA or CMV assignments 20 times. In a later analysis, co-occurring TCRs were grouped with DBSCAN, and TCRdist sequence similarity was added when clustering was performed within HLA-allele-positive subsets. For co-occurrence clustering, repertoires with fewer than 30,000 or more than 120,000 public chains were excluded, along with four to six repertoires with anomalous nucleotide sharing. TCRdb took over this immuneACCESS table, retaining in-frame rearrangements with V and J assigned. Such tables are incomplete; in checked studies, under half of the missing clones stem from an unresolved V gene, and the remainder is unexplained. The V and J calls and clone size were taken over from that table, and D and trimming were inferred from the DNA. The sample table contains about 120,000 clones; only one count was recorded for 75% to 85% of them. The top ten constitute more than 1.5% of the sample.

The cohort comprised some 680 healthy bone marrow donors. Cohort members were all nominally healthy when sampled, although unrecorded immune exposures were likely present. The donor was CMV seronegative and belonged to the group of 350 to 400 seronegative cohort members. Each donor provided a peripheral blood sample, and peripheral blood mononuclear cells were used for TCR beta sequencing. The Qiagen DNeasy Blood Extraction Kit was used to extract genomic DNA from the blood cell samples. The data were taken from a study of cytomegalovirus exposure and HLA in healthy donors (dated by TCRdb to the late 2010s). With respect to the entire study: An earlier analysis of about 530 of the donors reported under 300 Gb of sequence data and some 110 million unique TCR beta sequences obtained from 180 million or so T cells. Typing coverage varied by locus: roughly 620-640 donors for A, B, C, DRB1 and DQB1; approximately 560 for DQA1; over 600 for DPA1; roughly 470 for DPB1. A separate validation cohort of over 95 different subjects was used in addition to the 666-subject first cohort. An earlier analysis of 587 of the donors applied high-throughput TCR beta sequencing to assess whether each TCR beta V gene segment acted as functional or pseudogenic. About 5 DR-DQ haplotypes were handled as single units for association and clustering, since linkage in the cohort was strong. Every repertoire in the discovery cohort had been generated on one and the same sequencing platform. A later analysis re-examined previously published TCR beta repertoires from roughly 650 donors and added high-resolution HLA genotyping to investigate patterns of TCR occurrence. An early release covering roughly 600 HLA-typed donors comprised about 300 gigabases of sequencing data and 85 million or so unique TCR sequences. The T cell repertoires of 666 subjects were profiled by immunosequencing and related to cytomegalovirus serostatus. Genome-wide SNP genotypes for about 60% of the roughly 700 donors were used in a later genetic analysis, which treated that subset as a discovery cohort. Across around 400 genotyped donors of the cohort, an average of about 250,000 unique TCR beta nucleotide sequences per donor were sequenced, and about a sixth of those sequences were non-productive. The study aimed to test whether cataloging public T cell receptors could reveal signatures of past pathogen exposure. The genetic ancestry cluster associated with self-reported Caucasian donors included around 76% of the roughly 400 genotyped donors. Donor age, sex, ethnicity and CMV serostatus were collected together with the repertoire data. Rather than drawing on any new phenotypic data, the later analysis identified candidate immune exposures from TCR beta sequences and the way those sequences occurred across donors. HLA typing included class I and class II loci at four-digit resolution. To predict cytomegalovirus infection status, the study brought together high-throughput TCR immunosequencing, statistical association of individual TCRs with disease status, and machine learning. Study-level results and caveats: Most TCR sequences were observed very rarely across donors, whereas some public TCRs were present in many individuals. In a later genetic analysis, fewer N-insertions in productive TCRs were reported among donors in an Asian-associated ancestry cluster than the approximately 670-donor mean. An earlier analysis of roughly 570 of the donors showed that most TCR beta V segments appeared in productive rearrangements either about 90% or about 30% of the time, which broadly matched IMGT annotations. In this cohort, only TCR beta chains were sequenced, and detectable features were limited by the absence of alpha or paired-chain data. In vitro tests confirmed that a few of the cytomegalovirus-associated TCR beta chains recognize cytomegalovirus antigens. Strong co-occurrence of HLA alleles, especially DR and DQ, made assigning TCR associations to individual alleles difficult. Because counts were too low, about 18 rarely observed V segments, including chromosome 9 orphons, were left out of the earlier analysis of 587 of the donors. Cytomegalovirus status was reported to be diagnosed by the classifier with high specificity and sensitivity in both the original and validation cohorts. According to a later analysis, most CMV-associated TCR beta chains appeared to be HLA-restricted, and the HLA associations seemed to be driven largely by CMV exposure. A further reported finding was that TCR beta sequences accurately predicted the HLA-A and HLA-B alleles for most subjects in the first cohort. It was suggested by the authors that the approach could potentially be generalized to other disease states and immunological phenotypes. Sequencing depth was assumed to be roughly uniform across donors in the presence/absence analyses, though that assumption may not hold. Linkage disequilibrium might explain the correlated functional status among segregating V segments, but an unknown experimental factor could not be ruled out. The study listed approximately 150 TCR beta chains as associated with cytomegalovirus. In a later genetic analysis, a missense DCLRE1C variant was associated with V-gene and J-gene trimming of TCR beta chains, and the association was replicated in an independent cohort. A later analysis found that HLA-associated TCR beta chains were more clonally expanded and had lower generation probabilities than equally common non-associated chains. For the cohort, immune exposure information was limited to CMV serostatus. At a false discovery rate of 0.05, a later analysis linked 15,000 to 20,000 TCR beta sequences to specific HLA alleles. According to a later analysis, parvovirus B19, influenza, CMV and Epstein-Barr virus appeared linked to several top co-occurrence clusters. Some IMGT-functional V segments, including TRBV6-2 and TRBV6-3, could not be told apart with the 87-base-pair reads, so those segments were excluded. In a later analysis, the rate of TCR association differed among HLA loci, with DRB1 alleles having the most associated TCRs and HLA-C alleles having the fewest. Because HLA typing was missing for some donors at each locus, association tests included only the typed subset. A group of highly shared sequence variants was considered likely to be a technical artifact of the sequencing pipeline.

Reading the germline V gene gives CDR1 SGHTA and CDR2 FQGNSA. V is pared back by 1 base and J by 6 bases, with 9 bases lying between the germline termini. The CDR3 sequence holds 13 residues, the cysteine and phenylalanine included. Solely the CDR3 DNA is kept, with 39 bases framed from the first base. This clonotype was obtained from a man in his forties or fifties in good health and CMV-seronegative. The sequence joins TRBV7-2 to TRBJ1-2, and perhaps TRBD1 as D gene, on 6 matching bases. Sequencing was done on a sample of PBMCs. The nucleotide sequence is TGTGCCAGCAGCTTAGGACAGGCCAATGGCTACACCTTC. Translated, it reads CASSLGQANGYTF.